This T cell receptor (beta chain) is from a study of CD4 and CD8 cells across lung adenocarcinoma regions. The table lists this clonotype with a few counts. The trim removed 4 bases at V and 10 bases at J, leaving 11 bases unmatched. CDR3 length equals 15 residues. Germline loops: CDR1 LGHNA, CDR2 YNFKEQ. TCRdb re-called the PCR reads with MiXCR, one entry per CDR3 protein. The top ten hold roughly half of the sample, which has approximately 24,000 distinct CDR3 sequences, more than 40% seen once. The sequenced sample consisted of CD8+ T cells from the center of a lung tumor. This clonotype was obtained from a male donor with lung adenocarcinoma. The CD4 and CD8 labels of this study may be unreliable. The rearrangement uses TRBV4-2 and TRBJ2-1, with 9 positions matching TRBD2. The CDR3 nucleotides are TGTGCCAGCAGCCTAAGGACGGGCGGGGGGGGGGAGCAGTTCTTC. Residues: CASSLRTGGGGEQFF.